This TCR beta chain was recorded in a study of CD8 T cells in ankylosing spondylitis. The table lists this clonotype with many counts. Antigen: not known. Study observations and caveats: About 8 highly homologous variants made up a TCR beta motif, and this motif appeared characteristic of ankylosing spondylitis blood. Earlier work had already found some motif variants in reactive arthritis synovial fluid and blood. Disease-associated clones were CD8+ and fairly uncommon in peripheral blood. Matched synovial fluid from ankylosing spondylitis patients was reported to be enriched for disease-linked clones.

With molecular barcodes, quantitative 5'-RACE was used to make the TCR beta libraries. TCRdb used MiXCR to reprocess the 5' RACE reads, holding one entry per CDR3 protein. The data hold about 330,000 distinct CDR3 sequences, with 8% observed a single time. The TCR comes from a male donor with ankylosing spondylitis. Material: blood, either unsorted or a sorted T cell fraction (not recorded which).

CDR3 in amino acids: CASTLTSGAYEQYF. DNA for the CDR3: TGTGCCAGCACTCTGACTAGCGGGGCCTACGAGCAGTACTTC. The chain combines TRBV6-2 or TRBV6-3 with TRBJ2-7, with TRBD2 matching over 11 bases. Germline CDR1 and CDR2: MNHEY and SVGEGT. The junction had 4 bases not matched to a gene; V was cut back by 7 bases and J by 2 bases. This CDR3 contains 14 residues.